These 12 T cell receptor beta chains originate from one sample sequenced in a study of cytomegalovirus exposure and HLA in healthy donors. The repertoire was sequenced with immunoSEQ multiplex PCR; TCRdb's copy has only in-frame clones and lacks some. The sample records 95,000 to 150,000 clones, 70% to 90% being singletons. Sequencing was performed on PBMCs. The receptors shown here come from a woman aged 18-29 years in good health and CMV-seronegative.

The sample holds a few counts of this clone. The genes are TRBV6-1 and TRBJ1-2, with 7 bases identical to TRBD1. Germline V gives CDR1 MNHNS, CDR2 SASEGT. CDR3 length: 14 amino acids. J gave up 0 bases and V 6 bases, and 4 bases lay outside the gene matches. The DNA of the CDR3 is TGTGCCAGCAGGTGGGGACAGACTAACTATGGCTACACCTTC. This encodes CASRWGQTNYGYTF.

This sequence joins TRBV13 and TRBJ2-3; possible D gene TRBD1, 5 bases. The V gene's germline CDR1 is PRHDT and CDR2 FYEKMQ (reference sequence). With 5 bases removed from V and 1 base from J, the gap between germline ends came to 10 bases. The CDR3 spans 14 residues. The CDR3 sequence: CASSPTTGTDTQYF. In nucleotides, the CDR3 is TGTGCCAGCAGCCCGACGACAGGCACAGATACGCAGTATTTT.

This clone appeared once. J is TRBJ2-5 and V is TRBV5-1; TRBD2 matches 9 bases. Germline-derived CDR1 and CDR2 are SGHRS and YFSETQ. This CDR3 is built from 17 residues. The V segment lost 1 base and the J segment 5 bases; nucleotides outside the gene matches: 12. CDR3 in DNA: TGCGCCAGCAGCTTGAGGCTAGCGGGGCCCGGCTCTGAGACCCAGTACTTC. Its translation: CASSLRLAGPGSETQYF.

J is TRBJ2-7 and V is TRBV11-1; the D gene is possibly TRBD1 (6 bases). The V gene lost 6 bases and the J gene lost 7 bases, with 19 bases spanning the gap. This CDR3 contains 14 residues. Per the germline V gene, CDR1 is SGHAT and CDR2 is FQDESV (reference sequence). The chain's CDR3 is CASRLDRYSREQYF. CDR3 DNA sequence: TGTGCCAGCAGATTGGACAGATATTCGCGGGAGCAGTACTTC.

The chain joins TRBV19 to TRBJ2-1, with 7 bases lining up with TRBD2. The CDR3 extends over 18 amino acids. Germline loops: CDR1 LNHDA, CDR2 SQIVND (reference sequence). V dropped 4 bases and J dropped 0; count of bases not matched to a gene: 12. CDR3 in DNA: TGTGCCAGTAGTAAAGGTGGGGCGGGAGTCTACTCCTACAATGAGCAGTTCTTC. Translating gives CASSKGGAGVYSYNEQFF.

The CDR3 nucleotides are TGCGCCAGCAGCTTAGATCCGGGACAGAGCAACTATGGCTACACCTTC. This sequence encodes CASSLDPGQSNYGYTF. The genes are TRBV5-1 and TRBJ1-2, with 7 positions matching TRBD1. The CDR3 covers 16 residues. Trimming at V came to 2 bases and at J to 2 bases, leaving 9 bases not matched to a gene. Per the germline V gene, CDR1 is SGHRS and CDR2 is YFSETQ.

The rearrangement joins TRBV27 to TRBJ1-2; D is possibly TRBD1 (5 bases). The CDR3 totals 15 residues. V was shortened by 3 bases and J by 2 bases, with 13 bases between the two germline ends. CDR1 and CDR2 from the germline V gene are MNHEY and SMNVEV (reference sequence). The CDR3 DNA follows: TGTGCCAGCAGTTTGGGCAGGGCCCTCAACTATGGCTACACCTTC. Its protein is CASSLGRALNYGYTF.

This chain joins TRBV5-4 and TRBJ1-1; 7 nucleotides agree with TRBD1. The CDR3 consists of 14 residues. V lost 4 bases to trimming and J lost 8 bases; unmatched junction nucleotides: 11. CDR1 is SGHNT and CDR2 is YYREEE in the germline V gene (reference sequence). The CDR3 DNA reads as TGTGCCAGCAGCGCGAGTCTACAGGGGAGGGAAGCTTTCTTT. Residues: CASSASLQGREAFF.

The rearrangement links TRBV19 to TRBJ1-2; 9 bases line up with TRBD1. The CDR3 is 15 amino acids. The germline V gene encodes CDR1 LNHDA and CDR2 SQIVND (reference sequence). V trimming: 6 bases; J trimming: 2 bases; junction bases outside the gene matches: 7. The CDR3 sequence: CASRRPGTGNYGYTF. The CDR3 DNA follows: TGTGCCAGTAGACGTCCCGGGACAGGGAACTATGGCTACACCTTC.

CDR3 nucleotides: TGTGCCAGCAGTTTATTTCCAGGGCTGAAAAACGAGCAGTACTTC. Translated: CASSLFPGLKNEQYF. The V gene is TRBV27, the J gene TRBJ2-7; tentatively, D is TRBD1 (5 bases). The V and J ends lost 1 base and 5 bases respectively, with 15 bases between them. Germline V gives CDR1 MNHEY, CDR2 SMNVEV (reference sequence). CDR3 length equals 15 residues.

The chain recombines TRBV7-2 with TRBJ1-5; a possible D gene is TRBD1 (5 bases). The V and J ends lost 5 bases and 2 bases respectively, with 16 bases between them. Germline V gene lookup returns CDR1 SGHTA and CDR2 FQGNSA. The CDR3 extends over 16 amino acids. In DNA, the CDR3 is TGTGCCAGCAGCCCCAGCGGGGGGAAAGGCAATCAGCCCCAGCATTTT. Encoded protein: CASSPSGGKGNQPQHF.

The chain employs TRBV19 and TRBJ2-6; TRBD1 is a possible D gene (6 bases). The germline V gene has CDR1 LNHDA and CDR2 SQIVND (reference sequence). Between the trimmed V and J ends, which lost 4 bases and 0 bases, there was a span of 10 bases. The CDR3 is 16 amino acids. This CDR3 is CASSTGTTSGANVLTF. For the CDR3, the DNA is TGTGCCAGTAGTACGGGGACAACCTCTGGGGCCAACGTCCTGACTTTC.